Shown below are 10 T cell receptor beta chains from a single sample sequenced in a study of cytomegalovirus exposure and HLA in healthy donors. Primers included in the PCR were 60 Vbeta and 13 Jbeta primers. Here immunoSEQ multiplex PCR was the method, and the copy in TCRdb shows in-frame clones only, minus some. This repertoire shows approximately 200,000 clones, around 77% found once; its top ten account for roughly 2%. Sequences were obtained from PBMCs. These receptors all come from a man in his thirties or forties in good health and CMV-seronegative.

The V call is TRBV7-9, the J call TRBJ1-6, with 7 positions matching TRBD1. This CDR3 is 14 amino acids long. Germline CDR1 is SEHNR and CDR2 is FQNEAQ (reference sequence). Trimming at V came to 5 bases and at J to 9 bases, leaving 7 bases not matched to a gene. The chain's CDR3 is CASSPGQERSPLHF. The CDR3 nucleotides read TGTGCCAGCAGCCCTGGACAGGAACGTTCACCCCTCCACTTT.

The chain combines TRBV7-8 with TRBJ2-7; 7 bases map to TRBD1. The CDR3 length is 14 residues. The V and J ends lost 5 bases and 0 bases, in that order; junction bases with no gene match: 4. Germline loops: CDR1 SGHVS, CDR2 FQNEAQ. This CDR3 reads CASSVDRDSYEQYF. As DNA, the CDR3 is TGTGCCAGCAGCGTAGACAGGGACTCCTACGAGCAGTACTTC.

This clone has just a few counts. The CDR3 DNA follows: TGTGCCAGCAGAGAGCCCCCGGGACTCTCCGCGATGTGGGGTGAGCAGTTCTTC. It codes for CASREPPGLSAMWGEQFF. The chain has TRBV9 and TRBJ2-1; maybe TRBD2 (6 bases). The CDR3 is 18 amino acids. Trimming took off 5 bases at V and 9 bases at J, with 30 bases between the two ends. Per the germline V gene, CDR1 is SGDLS and CDR2 is YYNGEE.

CDR3 nucleotide sequence: TGTGCCAGCAGCTCCCAACTCTACAGGGGGCAAGCTTTCTTT. Protein: CASSSQLYRGQAFF. The chain couples TRBV21-1 to TRBJ1-1; the D segment call TRBD1 is taken from the table without a DNA check. TRBV21-1 is recorded as a pseudogene. The CDR3 is made up of 14 amino acids.

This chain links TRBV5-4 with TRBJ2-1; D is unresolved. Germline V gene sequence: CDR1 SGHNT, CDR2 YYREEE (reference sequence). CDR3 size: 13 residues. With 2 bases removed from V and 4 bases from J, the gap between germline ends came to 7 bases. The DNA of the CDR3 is TGTGCCAGCAGCTTACCGGAGTACAATGAGCAGTTCTTC. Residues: CASSLPEYNEQFF.

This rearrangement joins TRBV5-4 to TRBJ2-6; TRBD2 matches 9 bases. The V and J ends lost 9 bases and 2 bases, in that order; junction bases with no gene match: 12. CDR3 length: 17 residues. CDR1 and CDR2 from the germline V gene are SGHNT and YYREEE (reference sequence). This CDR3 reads CATLTTSGYTGANVLTF. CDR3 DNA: TGTGCCACCCTCACGACTAGCGGATACACTGGGGCCAACGTCCTGACTTTC.

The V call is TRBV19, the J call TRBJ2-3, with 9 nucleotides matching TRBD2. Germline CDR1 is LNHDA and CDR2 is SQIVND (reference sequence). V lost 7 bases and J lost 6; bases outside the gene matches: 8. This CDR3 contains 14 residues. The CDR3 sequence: CASIGREGSDTQYF. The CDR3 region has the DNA TGTGCCAGTATTGGGCGGGAGGGCAGTGATACGCAGTATTTT.

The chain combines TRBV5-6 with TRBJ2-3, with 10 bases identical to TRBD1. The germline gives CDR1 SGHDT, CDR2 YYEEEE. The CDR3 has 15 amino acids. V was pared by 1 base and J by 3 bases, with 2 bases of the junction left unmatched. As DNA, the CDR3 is TGTGCCAGCAGCTTGAGGACAGGGGGAACAGATACGCAGTATTTT. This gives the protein CASSLRTGGTDTQYF.

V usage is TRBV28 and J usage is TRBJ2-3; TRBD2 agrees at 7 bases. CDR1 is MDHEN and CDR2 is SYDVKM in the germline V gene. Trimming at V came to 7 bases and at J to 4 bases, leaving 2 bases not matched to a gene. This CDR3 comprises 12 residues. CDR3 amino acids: CASKRGSDTQYF. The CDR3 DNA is TGTGCCAGCAAGCGGGGCTCAGATACGCAGTATTTT. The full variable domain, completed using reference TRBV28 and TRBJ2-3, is DVKVTQSSRYLVKRTGEKVFLECVQDMDHENMFWYRQDPGLGLRLIYFSYDVKMKEKGDIPEGYSVSREKKERFSLILESASTNQTSMYLCASKRGSDTQYFGPGTRLTVL.

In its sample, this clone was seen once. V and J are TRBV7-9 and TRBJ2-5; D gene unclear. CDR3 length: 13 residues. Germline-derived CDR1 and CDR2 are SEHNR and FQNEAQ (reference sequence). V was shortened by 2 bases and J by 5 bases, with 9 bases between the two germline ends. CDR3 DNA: TGTGCCAGCAGCTTAAATCAGAGGGAGACCCAGTACTTC. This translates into CASSLNQRETQYF.